This T cell receptor beta chain derives from a study of control samples from healthy donors and cancer patients. TCRdb's copy holds only in-frame clones and misses some; the assay was immunoSEQ multiplex PCR. The sample records 120,000 or so clones, roughly 90% being singletons. Germline V gene sequence: CDR1 ENHRY, CDR2 SYGVKD. V shed 6 bases, J shed 0 bases, and the junction held 4 bases outside the gene matches. The CDR3 runs 17 residues. The specimen sequenced was blood. This receptor was identified in a man younger than 35 in good health. The chain joins TRBV10-3 to TRBJ2-2; 13 bases line up with TRBD2. CDR3 sequence reads: CAISAGTSGTNTGELFF. The CDR3 DNA reads as TGTGCCATCAGCGCCGGGACTAGCGGGACGAACACCGGGGAGCTGTTTTTT.